This TCR beta chain was documented in a study of neurological immune-mediated disorders (dated by TCRdb to about 2019). Regarding the study in general: Among the 34 multiple sclerosis patients, relapsing-remitting MS was present in around 31 and secondary progressive MS was present in 3. Peripheral blood TCR-beta repertoires from patients with HTLV-I-associated myelopathy (HAM/TSP), patients with multiple sclerosis, and healthy controls were compared in the study using UMI-based sequencing. The 85 to 110 TCR-beta libraries included longitudinal samples, technical triplicates and paired sorted CD4+ and CD8+ T-cell subsets alongside PBMC samples. Of the approximately 68 subjects in the cohort, about 14 were HAM/TSP patients, 34 were multiple sclerosis patients, and approximately 20 were healthy controls. Findings and caveats that apply to the study as a whole: In a phylogenetic analysis, the repertoires of 18 out of 34 MS patients fell into a single cluster of related CDR3 sequences, pointing to a possible signature at the repertoire level. TCR clonal expansion was greatest in HAM/TSP patients and smallest in MS patients, who ranked below even healthy controls. The MS cluster was not associated with any clinical or MRI features, and the authors stated that larger cohorts are needed. No identical CDR3 amino acid sequences were shared among expanded clones across subjects, suggesting private TCR-beta repertoires in all groups.

Unsorted PBMC libraries were generated from 2 million PBMCs stored in RNAlater at -80 °C until RNA extraction. The multiple sclerosis patients were enrolled in a US clinical protocol that used magnetic resonance imaging to evaluate disease progression. Peripheral blood underwent Ficoll-Hypaque density gradient centrifugation to isolate PBMCs, which were then cryopreserved in liquid nitrogen. For CDR1 and CDR2, the germline V gene lists SGHVS and FQNEAQ. The junction carries 12 bases between V and J, which are trimmed by 2 bases and 7 bases respectively. The CDR3 numbers 15 residues from cysteine through phenylalanine. Of the read, only the CDR3 DNA is kept; its 45 bases are in frame from base 1. To synthesize cDNA, template-switch 5'RACE was performed with a primer carrying a 10-nucleotide random unique molecular identifier so that each TCR transcript was tagged. Over 180 million TCR-beta sequences, covering 15-18 subjects, were produced in each sequencing run. The RNeasy kit was used to extract total RNA. The KAPA Real-time Library Amplification kit was used to amplify TCR-beta VDJ regions with primers targeting the TCR constant region and the 5'RACE anchor. A first PCR added sample indexes and Illumina adaptors, after which a second PCR increased the library yield. After purification with Ampure beads, the TCR product of roughly 650 bp was size-selected on a 2% E-gel SizeSelection system. Before pooling, library quality was assessed on a Bioanalyzer, concentration was determined with Qubit, and library quantification was performed with the Kapa Library Quantification kit. Libraries were sequenced paired-end 2 x 150 bp on an Illumina HiSeq 2500. To increase sequence diversity, about 25-31% phiX was spiked into each library pool. The paper's processing steps were these. The quality-filtered reads were processed with the UMI-based MiGEC pipeline, whose error correction step removed more than 80% of the raw TCR sequences. VDJ genes were aligned to IMGT germline references, and clonotypes were defined by unique CDR3 amino acid sequence plus V-J genes. Clonal expansion, Shannon diversity and CDR3 relatedness were evaluated with VDJtools (CalcPairwiseDistances, ClusterSamples), while phylogenetic trees were built in CLCbio workbench. Clones with at least 8 unique UMIs were defined as expanded, with this threshold being based on coefficient-of-variation modelling across technical triplicates. The raw public reads went through TCRdb reprocessing: fastp at Q25, MiXCR clone calling, in-frame beta chains kept. Each CDR3 protein appears once, grouped with its most common genes and DNA. The V and J calls come from TCRdb's annotation, not from the publication. In this sample the table shows nearly 60,000 distinct CDR3 sequences, 3% to 4% of which occur a single time. Together, the top ten hold roughly 6.6% of the sample.

Turning to this clonotype: The target of this receptor is not known. Nothing much larger sits one base from this clone, and base qualities are not available.

Rearrangement joined TRBV7-8 to TRBJ1-6, with a weak D call of TRBD1 (6 bases match). Sequencing was carried out using PBMCs. This TCR was sampled from a woman aged 55-69 years with multiple sclerosis. The DNA is as follows: TGTGCCAGCAGCTTAATGGGGGGGCGGAATTCACCCCTCCACTTT. The encoded protein is CASSLMGGRNSPLHF.